The 18 T cell receptor beta chains given below trace back to one sample, sequenced in a study of control samples from healthy donors and cancer patients. TCRdb's copy holds only in-frame clones and misses some; the assay was immunoSEQ multiplex PCR. Of under 150,000 clones listed, roughly 95% are singletons. Sample: blood. These receptors were taken from a man aged 25 to 40 in good health.

The chain combines TRBV4-3 with TRBJ1-5; TRBD1 agrees at 7 bases. The CDR3 has 19 amino acids. CDR1 and CDR2 from the germline V gene are LGHNA and YSLEER. J lost 2 bases, V lost 0 bases, and 13 bases had no gene match. CDR3 DNA sequence: TGCGCCAGCAGCCAAGATCCCCCCAGACAGGGTTCGGGCAATCAGCCCCAGCATTTT. Translated, it gives CASSQDPPRQGSGNQPQHF.

The rearrangement joins TRBV6-5 to TRBJ2-3; a possible D gene is TRBD2 (6 bases). The length of the CDR3 is 15 residues. V lost 4 bases and J 5 bases, leaving 16 bases between the germline ends. Looked up from germline, CDR1 is MNHEY and CDR2 is SVGAGI. In nucleotides, the CDR3 is TGTGCCAGCAGTTCTCTTCGGGGGTTCATAGATACGCAGTATTTT. Its translation is CASSSLRGFIDTQYF.

In DNA, the CDR3 is TGCGCCAGCAGCTTGAGAGGAACGGCGGAGGCCAAAAACATTCAGTACTTC. This gives the protein CASSLRGTAEAKNIQYF. The V gene is TRBV5-1, the J gene TRBJ2-4; D gene unclear. The germline gives CDR1 SGHRS, CDR2 YFSETQ. This CDR3 is built from 17 residues. V shed 1 base and J shed 1 base, with 15 bases lying between them.

This clone was seen more than once but under ten times. The chain recombines TRBV15 with TRBJ1-2; D is undetermined. Per the germline V gene, CDR1 is LNHNV and CDR2 is YYDKDF (reference sequence). The CDR3 extends over 15 amino acids. The V end lost 0 bases, the J end lost 4 bases, and 12 bases lay between the germline ends. The DNA of the CDR3 is TGTGCCACCAGCAGAGATCGCAGCAGTTCCTATGGCTACACCTTC. Translation gives CATSRDRSSSYGYTF.

The chain has TRBV5-1 and TRBJ2-3, with 7 bases identical to TRBD1. CDR3 size: 15 residues. Per the germline V gene, CDR1 is SGHRS and CDR2 is YFSETQ. V trimming: 6 bases; J trimming: 4 bases; junction bases outside the gene matches: 11. CDR3 in amino acids: CASKETGAIADTQYF. CDR3 DNA: TGCGCCAGCAAAGAAACAGGGGCCATTGCAGATACGCAGTATTTT. Full variable domain (rest looked up from reference TRBV5-1 and TRBJ2-3): KAGVTQTPRYLIKTRGQQVTLSCSPISGHRSVSWYQQTPGQGLQFLFEYFSETQRNKGNFPGRFSGRQFSNSRSEMNVSTLELGDSALYLCASKETGAIADTQYFGPGTRLTVL.

This clone was counted only a few times. The chain joins TRBV2 to TRBJ1-5; 8 nucleotides agree with TRBD1. J lost 7 bases, V lost 8 bases, and 7 bases had no gene match. Germline-derived CDR1 and CDR2 are SNHLY and FYNNEI. CDR3 length equals 13 residues. This CDR3 is CASSGQEGQPQHF. DNA for the CDR3: TGTGCCAGCTCGGGACAGGAAGGACAGCCCCAGCATTTT.

About this clone itself: Other DNA sequences from this sample encode an identical CDR3 as well. The V call is TRBV9, the J call TRBJ1-1; D is uncertain. The germline V gene encodes CDR1 SGDLS and CDR2 YYNGEE. V dropped 0 bases and J dropped 4 bases, with 7 bases sitting between them. The CDR3 consists of 13 residues. CDR3 DNA: TGTGCCAGCAGCGTAGGAGGGTCCACTGAAGCTTTCTTT. Its protein is CASSVGGSTEAFF. The full variable domain, completed using reference TRBV9 and TRBJ1-1, is DSGVTQTPKHLITATGQRVTLRCSPRSGDLSVYWYQQSLDQGLQFLIQYYNGEERAKGNILERFSAQQFPDLHSELNLSSLELGDSALYFCASSVGGSTEAFFGQGTRLTVV.

The rearrangement links TRBV5-8 to TRBJ2-5; the D call may be TRBD1 or TRBD2 (6 bases each). The CDR3 contains 14 residues. Germline CDR1 reads SGHTS; CDR2 reads YDEGEE. With 7 bases removed from V and 4 bases from J, the gap between germline ends came to 17 bases. CDR3 sequence: CASHRAVGRETQYF. The CDR3 bases are TGTGCCAGCCACAGGGCCGTCGGGAGAGAGACCCAGTACTTC.

V and J are TRBV3-1 (or the pseudogene TRBV3-2) and TRBJ1-1; 8 nucleotides align to TRBD1. Germline values: CDR1 LGHDT, CDR2 YNNKEL (reference sequence). The V and J ends lost 7 bases and 1 base, in that order; junction bases with no gene match: 5. The CDR3 runs to 14 residues. The CDR3 DNA follows: TGTGCCAGCACCCACAGGGGGAAGAACACTGAAGCTTTCTTT. Translated, it gives CASTHRGKNTEAFF.

The CDR3: CASSHNTGAQYF. The CDR3 bases are TGTGCCAGCAGCCACAACACGGGAGCCCAGTACTTC. The chain joins TRBV3-1 (or the pseudogene TRBV3-2) to TRBJ2-5; D is perhaps TRBD2 (6 bases). With 3 bases removed from V and 9 bases from J, the gap between germline ends came to 11 bases. This CDR3 contains 12 residues. CDR1 and CDR2 (germline): LGHDT, YNNKEL (reference sequence).

The chain combines TRBV6-5 with TRBJ2-1; the D is unclear. CDR1 and CDR2 from the germline V gene are MNHEY and SVGAGI. Trimming took off 0 bases at V and 9 bases at J, with 9 bases between the two ends. This CDR3 contains 13 residues. The CDR3 nucleotides are TGTGCCAGCAGTTACTCGAGTAGGGCTGAGCAGTTCTTC. Translating gives CASSYSSRAEQFF.

This sequence joins TRBV12-3 or TRBV12-4 and TRBJ1-1; D gene unclear. The V end lost 5 bases, the J end lost 4 bases, and 8 bases lay between the germline ends. This CDR3 has 12 amino acids. CDR3: CASSKGFTEAFF. CDR3 nucleotides: TGTGCCAGCAGTAAAGGGTTCACTGAAGCTTTCTTT.

V is TRBV4-1 and J is TRBJ2-2; D could derive from TRBD1 or TRBD2 (5 bases each). The CDR3 spans 16 residues. V lost 4 bases, J lost 1 base, and 13 bases lay in between. Germline-derived CDR1 and CDR2 are MGHRA and YSYEKL. The CDR3: CASSPRGGLNTGELFF. The CDR3 DNA reads as TGCGCCAGCAGCCCACGTGGGGGTCTGAACACCGGGGAGCTGTTTTTT.

Only one count was recorded for this clone. V and J are TRBV7-6 and TRBJ2-7; 8 bases agree with TRBD2. The V and J ends lost 2 bases and 4 bases, in that order; junction bases with no gene match: 4. From germline, CDR1 is SGHVS and CDR2 FNYEAQ. This CDR3 has 14 residues. This CDR3 reads CASSLRAGAYEQYF. Written as DNA, the CDR3 is TGTGCCAGCAGCTTACGAGCGGGGGCTTACGAGCAGTACTTC.

The chain has TRBV3-1 (or the pseudogene TRBV3-2) and TRBJ1-2, with no clear D. This CDR3 has 14 residues. V lost 1 base, J lost 7 bases, and 13 bases lay in between. Germline CDR1 LGHDT, CDR2 YNNKEL (reference sequence). As DNA, the CDR3 is TGTGCCAGCAGCCAAGTGGGCGGGGAGCCTGGCTACACCTTC. Protein sequence: CASSQVGGEPGYTF.

V gene TRBV2 combines with J gene TRBJ2-1; no reliable D call. Trimming removed 7 bases at V and 5 bases at J, with 12 bases between. The length of the CDR3 is 13 residues. Germline-derived CDR1 and CDR2 are SNHLY and FYNNEI. CDR3 sequence (DNA): TGTGCCAGCAAGGATGGCAGGAACAATGAGCAGTTCTTC. This translates into CASKDGRNNEQFF.

The rearrangement uses TRBV7-9 and TRBJ2-7; 7 bases align to TRBD1. Per germline, CDR1 SEHNR and CDR2 FQNEAQ (reference sequence). Trimming took 2 bases from V and 2 from J; bases not matched to a gene: 18. The CDR3 extends over 19 amino acids. The CDR3 sequence is CASSLLHARTGDGTYEQYF. In nucleotides, the CDR3 is TGTGCCAGCAGCTTACTTCACGCCCGTACAGGGGACGGGACCTACGAGCAGTACTTC.

This chain connects TRBV6-6 to TRBJ2-7, with D perhaps TRBD2 (5 bases). Trimming stripped 7 bases from V and 0 bases from J, with 10 bases between. There are 13 residues in the CDR3. Germline CDR1 and CDR2: MNHNY and SVGAGI (reference sequence). CDR3 DNA sequence: TGTGCCAGCAAGCCGGACTCCTCCTACGAGCAGTACTTC. It encodes CASKPDSSYEQYF.